Below are 19 T cell receptor beta chains sequenced from a single sample in a study of blood T cell repertoires in COVID-19. Some clones are missing from TCRdb's copy, which holds only in-frame ones; the method was immunoSEQ multiplex PCR. The profile covers under 100,000 clones, with approximately 80% appearing a single time and about an eighth taken by the ten largest. Sequenced: peripheral blood. The receptor set was obtained from a human donor in a cohort sampled during active COVID-19.

V is TRBV11-3 and J is TRBJ2-5; D not resolved. V lost 4 bases and J lost 5, with 14 bases in between. CDR1 is SGHNT, CDR2 YENEEA, per germline. The CDR3 covers 14 residues. Here the CDR3 reads CASSSKSNLETQYF. As DNA, the CDR3 is TGTGCCAGCAGCTCCAAGTCGAACTTGGAGACCCAGTACTTC. The whole variable domain, filled in from reference TRBV11-3 and TRBJ2-5, reads EAGVVQSPRYKIIEKKQPVAFWCNPISGHNTLYWYLQNLGQGPELLIRYENEEAVDDSQLPKDRFSAERLKGVDSTLKIQPAELGDSAVYLCASSSKSNLETQYFGPGTRLLVL.

A note on this clone: A junction end diverges from the germline sequence, so it may reflect a read error. The rearrangement uses TRBV7-7 and TRBJ2-1; 10 bases align to TRBD2. The CDR3 extends over 15 amino acids. Germline V lookup: CDR1 SSHAT, CDR2 FNYEAQ (reference sequence). The CDR3 nucleotides are TGTGCTAGCAGTCCGAATAGCGGGGGGAACAATGAGCAGTTCTTC. Translated: CASSPNSGGNNEQFF.

The V and J genes are TRBV5-6 and TRBJ2-1, with D possibly matching TRBD1 (6 bases). The CDR3 sequence is 14 residues long. Germline V gives CDR1 SGHDT, CDR2 YYEEEE. Trimming shortened V by 2 bases and J by 9 bases, and 15 bases separated the two germline ends. The CDR3 is CASSFGATGSEQFF. CDR3 nucleotides: TGTGCCAGCAGCTTTGGGGCAACAGGGAGTGAGCAGTTCTTC.

The chain recombines TRBV10-2 with TRBJ2-7; D unclear. The CDR3 runs 16 residues. With 6 bases removed from V and 4 bases from J, the gap between germline ends came to 22 bases. The germline V gene encodes CDR1 WSHSY and CDR2 SAAADI. The DNA of the CDR3 is TGCGCCAGCAGCCCCGTTCTCGACACCCACTCTTACGAGCAGTACTTC. Translation gives CASSPVLDTHSYEQYF.

The chain employs TRBV6-2 or TRBV6-3 and TRBJ2-5; TRBD1 matches at 9 bases. V was clipped by 2 bases and J by 4 bases; unmatched bases: 20. Per the germline V gene, CDR1 is MNHEY and CDR2 is SVGEGT. The CDR3 length is 20 residues. For the CDR3, the DNA is TGTGCCAGCAGTTACATTTTCCCGGGACAGGGTGGTGAATATTTAGAGACCCAGTACTTC. It yields the protein CASSYIFPGQGGEYLETQYF.

The chain links TRBV5-1 to TRBJ2-1; weak D call: TRBD2 (7 bases). The germline V gene encodes CDR1 SGHRS and CDR2 YFSETQ. V was clipped by 4 bases and J by 2 bases, with 16 bases between them. The CDR3 has 16 residues. The chain's CDR3 is CASSPEGGWAYNEQFF. The CDR3 nucleotides are TGCGCCAGCAGCCCGGAGGGGGGGTGGGCCTACAATGAGCAGTTCTTC.

The rearrangement joins TRBV7-2 to TRBJ1-1, with 7 bases fitting TRBD1. Germline lookup yields CDR1 SGHTA and CDR2 FQGNSA. This CDR3 is built from 15 residues. V lost 6 bases and J lost 4; bases outside the gene matches: 11. As DNA, the CDR3 is TGTGCCAGCAGTCCCGGACAGGCCCGACTCACTGAAGCTTTCTTT. Amino acids: CASSPGQARLTEAFF.

The CDR3 region has the DNA TGCGCCAGCAGCCAGCTACCGGGGGTAGGTGAAAAACTGTTTTTT. Protein product: CASSQLPGVGEKLFF. The chain joins TRBV4-3 to TRBJ1-4, with D maybe TRBD1 (5 bases). CDR1 LGHNA and CDR2 YSLEER come from the germline V gene. V lost 3 bases to trimming and J lost 7 bases, with 15 bases between them. The CDR3 loop spans 15 amino acids.

The chain employs TRBV30 and TRBJ1-6; D is unresolved. V lost 0 bases and J 5 bases, leaving 11 bases between the germline ends. The CDR3 has 15 residues. Germline-derived CDR1 and CDR2 are GTSNPN and SVGIG (reference sequence). The CDR3 loop reads CAWSVPYRDNSPLHF. In DNA form, the CDR3 reads TGTGCCTGGAGTGTACCTTACCGGGATAATTCACCCCTCCACTTT.

CDR3 in amino acids: CASSRGTSEAFF. CDR3 nucleotide sequence: TGTGCCAGCAGTCGGGGGACGTCGGAAGCTTTCTTT. The chain links TRBV12-3 or TRBV12-4 to TRBJ1-1; tentative D call: TRBD1 (5 bases). The CDR3 contains 12 residues. V was cut by 5 bases and J by 8 bases, with 12 bases left in between.

The V and J genes are TRBV18 and TRBJ2-7; TRBD1 is a possible D gene (6 bases). V was clipped by 3 bases and J by 4 bases, with 13 bases between them. There are 14 residues in the CDR3. Germline V gene sequence: CDR1 KGHSH, CDR2 LQKENI. The CDR3 sequence: CASSPGHQGYEQYF. As DNA, the CDR3 is TGTGCCAGCTCACCGGGACACCAGGGGTACGAGCAGTACTTC.

The chain is built from TRBV5-1 and TRBJ1-2; no clear D. Trimming took off 5 bases at V and 8 bases at J, with 16 bases between the two ends. CDR3 length: 13 residues. Germline CDR1 is SGHRS and CDR2 is YFSETQ. The CDR3 loop is CASRYDLAGGYTF. CDR3 coding DNA: TGCGCCAGCAGATACGACCTAGCGGGGGGCTACACCTTC.

V is TRBV5-4 and J is TRBJ2-3; the D is unclear. Trimming removed 4 bases at V and 0 bases at J, with 9 bases between. CDR1 SGHNT and CDR2 YYREEE come from the germline V gene (reference sequence). This CDR3 region has 14 residues. The CDR3 DNA follows: TGTGCCAGCAGCCTGAGTACTAGCACAGATACGCAGTATTTT. Translation: CASSLSTSTDTQYF.

V gene TRBV19 combines with J gene TRBJ1-5, with D possibly TRBD1 on 6 matching bases. Germline CDR1 reads LNHDA; CDR2 reads SQIVND (reference sequence). V lost 3 bases and J lost 0, with 15 bases in between. This CDR3 is 17 amino acids long. In nucleotides, the CDR3 is TGTGCCAGTAGTATTGGTGGACAGAGTCGTAGCAATCAGCCCCAGCATTTT. This gives the protein CASSIGGQSRSNQPQHF. The full variable domain, in which reference TRBV19 and TRBJ1-5 provide the parts outside the CDR3, is DGGITQSPKYLFRKEGQNVTLSCEQNLNHDAMYWYRQDPGQGLRLIYYSQIVNDFQKGDIAEGYSVSREKKESFPLTVTSAQKNPTAFYLCASSIGGQSRSNQPQHFGDGTRLSIL.

This sequence joins TRBV19 and TRBJ2-1; tentative D call: TRBD1 (7 bases). The CDR3 length is 13 residues. Germline CDR1 and CDR2: LNHDA and SQIVND (reference sequence). V gave up 3 bases and J gave up 8 bases, with 11 bases separating them. The CDR3 nucleotides are TGTGCCAGTAGTATCTCAGGGGGGTATGAGCAGTTCTTC. This encodes CASSISGGYEQFF.

The sample holds one count of this clone. V usage is TRBV15 and J usage is TRBJ2-7; D is ambiguous. Germline loops: CDR1 LNHNV, CDR2 YYDKDF (reference sequence). Trimming left V 0 bases short and J 1 base short, with 7 bases between. This CDR3 is 14 amino acids long. The chain's CDR3 is CATSRDRLSYEQYF. The CDR3 bases are TGTGCCACCAGCAGAGATCGACTTTCCTACGAGCAGTACTTC.

This clone turned up a few times. V and J are TRBV5-5 and TRBJ1-5; D is undetermined. Germline V lookup: CDR1 SGHKS, CDR2 YYEKEE (reference sequence). V was shortened by 0 bases and J by 5 bases, with 9 bases between the two germline ends. This CDR3 comprises 14 residues. This chain's CDR3 is CASSLDMADQPQHF. Written as DNA, the CDR3 is TGTGCCAGCAGCTTGGACATGGCGGATCAGCCCCAGCATTTT. Full variable domain (rest looked up from reference TRBV5-5 and TRBJ1-5): DAGVTQSPTHLIKTRGQQVTLRCSPISGHKSVSWYQQVLGQGPQFIFQYYEKEERGRGNFPDRFSARQFPNYSSELNVNALLLGDSALYLCASSLDMADQPQHFGDGTRLSIL.

The V call is TRBV5-4, the J call TRBJ2-1; D uncertain. Between the trimmed V and J ends, which lost 5 bases and 9 bases, there was a span of 15 bases. This CDR3 contains 13 residues. CDR1 and CDR2 from the germline V gene are SGHNT and YYREEE (reference sequence). The CDR3 DNA reads TGTGCCAGCAGTCTCCCCACTCCCGGTGAGCAGTTCTTC. The encoded protein is CASSLPTPGEQFF.

This clone was seen more than once but under ten times. The chain couples TRBV5-6 to TRBJ2-7; TRBD1 is a possible D gene (6 bases). Germline V CDR1 and CDR2: SGHDT, YYEEEE. The ends were cut back, 6 bases at V and 2 bases at J, with 18 bases in the middle. This CDR3 has 15 residues. The CDR3 loop reads CASTPLRQGTYEQYF. In DNA form, the CDR3 reads TGTGCCAGCACCCCCTTGAGGCAGGGGACCTACGAGCAGTACTTC. The complete variable domain, with remaining parts taken from reference TRBV5-6 and TRBJ2-7, reads DAGVTQSPTHLIKTRGQQVTLRCSPKSGHDTVSWYQQALGQGPQFIFQYYEEEERQRGNFPDRFSGHQFPNYSSELNVNALLLGDSALYLCASTPLRQGTYEQYFGPGTRLTVT.